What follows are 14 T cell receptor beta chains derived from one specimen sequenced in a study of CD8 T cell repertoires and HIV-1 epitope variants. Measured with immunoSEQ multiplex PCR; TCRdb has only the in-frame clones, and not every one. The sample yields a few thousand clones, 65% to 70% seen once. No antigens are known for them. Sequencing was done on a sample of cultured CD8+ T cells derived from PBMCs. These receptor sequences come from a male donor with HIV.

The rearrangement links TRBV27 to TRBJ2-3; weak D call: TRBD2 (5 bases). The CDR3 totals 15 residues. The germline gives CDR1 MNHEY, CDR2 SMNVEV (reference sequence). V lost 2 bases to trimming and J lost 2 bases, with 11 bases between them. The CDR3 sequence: CASSLEEADTDTQYF. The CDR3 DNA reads TGTGCCAGCAGTTTAGAGGAGGCGGACACAGATACGCAGTATTTT.

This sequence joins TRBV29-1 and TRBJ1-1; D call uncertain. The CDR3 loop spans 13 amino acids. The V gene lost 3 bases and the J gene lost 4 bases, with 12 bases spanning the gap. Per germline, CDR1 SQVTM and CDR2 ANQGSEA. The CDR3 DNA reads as TGCAGCGTTGATGGGGTCACTCTCACTGAAGCTTTCTTT. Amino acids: CSVDGVTLTEAFF.

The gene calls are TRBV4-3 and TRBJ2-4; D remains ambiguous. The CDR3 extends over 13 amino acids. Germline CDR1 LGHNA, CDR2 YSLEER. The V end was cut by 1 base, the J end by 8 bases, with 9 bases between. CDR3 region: CASSQGVSDIQYF. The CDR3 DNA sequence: TGCGCCAGCAGCCAAGGGGTGTCGGACATTCAGTACTTC.

The CDR3 DNA follows: TGTGCCAGTAGTATGCGAGGGAGCTACGAGCAGTACTTC. Its protein product is CASSMRGSYEQYF. The rearrangement links TRBV19 to TRBJ2-7, with a weak D call TRBD2 (5 bases). The CDR3 is 13 residues long. Per the germline V gene, CDR1 is LNHDA and CDR2 is SQIVND (reference sequence). Trimming removed 3 bases at V and 3 bases at J, with 9 bases between.

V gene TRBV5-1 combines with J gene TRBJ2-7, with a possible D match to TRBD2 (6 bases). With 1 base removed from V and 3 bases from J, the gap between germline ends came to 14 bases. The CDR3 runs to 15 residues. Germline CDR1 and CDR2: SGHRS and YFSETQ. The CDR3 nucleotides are TGCGCCAGCAGCTTGAGTTTGGGGGGAAACTACGAGCAGTACTTC. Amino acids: CASSLSLGGNYEQYF.

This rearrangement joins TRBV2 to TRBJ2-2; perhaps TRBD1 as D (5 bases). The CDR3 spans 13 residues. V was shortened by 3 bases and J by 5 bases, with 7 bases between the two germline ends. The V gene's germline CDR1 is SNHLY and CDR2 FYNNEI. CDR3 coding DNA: TGTGCCAGCAGTGACAGGGCTACCGGGGAGCTGTTTTTT. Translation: CASSDRATGELFF.

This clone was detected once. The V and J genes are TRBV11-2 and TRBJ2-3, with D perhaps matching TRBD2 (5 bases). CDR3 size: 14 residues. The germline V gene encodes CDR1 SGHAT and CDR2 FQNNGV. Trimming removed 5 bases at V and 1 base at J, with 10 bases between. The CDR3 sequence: CASSPLGGTDTQYF. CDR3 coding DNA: TGTGCCAGCAGCCCCCTCGGGGGCACAGATACGCAGTATTTT.

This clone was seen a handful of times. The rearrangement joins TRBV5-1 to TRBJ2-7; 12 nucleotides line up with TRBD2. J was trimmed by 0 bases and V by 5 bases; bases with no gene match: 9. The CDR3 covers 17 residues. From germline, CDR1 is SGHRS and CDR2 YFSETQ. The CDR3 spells CASSRTSGTTSSYEQYF. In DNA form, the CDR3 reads TGCGCCAGCAGTCGGACTAGCGGGACTACTAGCTCCTACGAGCAGTACTTC.

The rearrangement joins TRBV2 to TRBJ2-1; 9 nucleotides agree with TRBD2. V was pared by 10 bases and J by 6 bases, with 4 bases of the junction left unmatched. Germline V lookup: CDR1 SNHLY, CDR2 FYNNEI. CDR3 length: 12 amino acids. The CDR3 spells CATGLARNEQFF. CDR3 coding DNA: TGTGCCACTGGACTAGCGCGCAATGAGCAGTTCTTC.

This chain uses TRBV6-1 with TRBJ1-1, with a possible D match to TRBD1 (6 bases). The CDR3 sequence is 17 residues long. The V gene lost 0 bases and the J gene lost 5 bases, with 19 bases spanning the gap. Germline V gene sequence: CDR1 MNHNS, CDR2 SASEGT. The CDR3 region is CASSEASPGRGRTEAFF. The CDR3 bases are TGTGCCAGCAGTGAAGCGTCCCCAGGCAGGGGTAGGACTGAAGCTTTCTTT.

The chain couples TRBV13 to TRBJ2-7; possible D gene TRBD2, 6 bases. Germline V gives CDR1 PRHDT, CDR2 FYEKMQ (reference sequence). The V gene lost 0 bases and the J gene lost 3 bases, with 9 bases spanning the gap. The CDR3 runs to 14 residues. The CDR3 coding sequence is TGTGCCAGCAGCTTAGGTCAGGGACTCTACGAGCAGTACTTC. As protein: CASSLGQGLYEQYF.

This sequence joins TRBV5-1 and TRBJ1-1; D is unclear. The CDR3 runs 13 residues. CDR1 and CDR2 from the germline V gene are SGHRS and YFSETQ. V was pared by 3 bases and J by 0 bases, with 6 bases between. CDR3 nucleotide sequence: TGCGCCAGCAGCTCGGCCGTGAACACTGAAGCTTTCTTT. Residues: CASSSAVNTEAFF. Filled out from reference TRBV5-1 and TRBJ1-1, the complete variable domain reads KAGVTQTPRYLIKTRGQQVTLSCSPISGHRSVSWYQQTPGQGLQFLFEYFSETQRNKGNFPGRFSGRQFSNSRSEMNVSTLELGDSALYLCASSSAVNTEAFFGQGTRLTVV.

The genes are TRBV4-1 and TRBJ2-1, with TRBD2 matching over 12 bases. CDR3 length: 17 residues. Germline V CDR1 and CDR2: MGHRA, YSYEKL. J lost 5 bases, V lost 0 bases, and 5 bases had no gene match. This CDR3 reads CASSQDLAGGHDNEQFF. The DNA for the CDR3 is TGCGCCAGCAGCCAAGACCTAGCGGGGGGGCACGACAATGAGCAGTTCTTC.

The CDR3 bases are TGTGCCAGCAGCCAAGATCGGAAGCCCTACAATGAGCAGTTCTTC. Residues: CASSQDRKPYNEQFF. This rearrangement joins TRBV14 to TRBJ2-1; D uncertain. V lost 0 bases to trimming and J lost 2 bases, with 8 bases between them. Germline-derived CDR1 and CDR2 are SGHDN and FVKESK. There are 15 residues in the CDR3.